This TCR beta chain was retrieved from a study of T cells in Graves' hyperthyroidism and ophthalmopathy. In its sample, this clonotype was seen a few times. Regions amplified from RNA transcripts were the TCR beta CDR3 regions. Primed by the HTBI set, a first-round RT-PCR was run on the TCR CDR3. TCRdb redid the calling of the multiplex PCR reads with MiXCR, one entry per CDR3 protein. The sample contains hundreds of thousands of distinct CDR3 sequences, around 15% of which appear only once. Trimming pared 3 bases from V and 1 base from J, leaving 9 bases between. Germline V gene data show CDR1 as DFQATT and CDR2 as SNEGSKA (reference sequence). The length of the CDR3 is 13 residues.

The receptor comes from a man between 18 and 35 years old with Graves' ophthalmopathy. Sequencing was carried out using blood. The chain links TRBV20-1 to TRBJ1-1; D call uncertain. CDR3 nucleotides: TGCAGTGCTAGTGGTACAGCGAACACTGAAGCTTTCTTT. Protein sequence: CSASGTANTEAFF.